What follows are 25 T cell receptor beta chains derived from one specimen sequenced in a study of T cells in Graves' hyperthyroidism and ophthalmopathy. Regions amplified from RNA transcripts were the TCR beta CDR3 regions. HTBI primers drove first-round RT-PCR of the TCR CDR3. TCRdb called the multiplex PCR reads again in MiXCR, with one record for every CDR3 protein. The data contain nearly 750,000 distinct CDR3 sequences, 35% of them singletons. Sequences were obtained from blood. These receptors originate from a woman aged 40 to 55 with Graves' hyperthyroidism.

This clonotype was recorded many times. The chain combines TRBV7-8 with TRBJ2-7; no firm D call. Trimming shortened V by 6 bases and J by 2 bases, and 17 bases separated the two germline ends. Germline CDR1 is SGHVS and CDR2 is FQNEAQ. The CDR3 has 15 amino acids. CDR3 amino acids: CASSHTRDSAYEQYF. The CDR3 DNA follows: TGTGCCAGCAGTCACACCCGAGACTCCGCCTACGAGCAGTACTTC.

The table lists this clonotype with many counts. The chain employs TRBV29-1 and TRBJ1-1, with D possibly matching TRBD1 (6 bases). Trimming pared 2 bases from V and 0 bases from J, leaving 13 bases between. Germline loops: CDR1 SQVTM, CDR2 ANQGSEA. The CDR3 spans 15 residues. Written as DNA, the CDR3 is TGCAGCGTTGAACTCGGGACAAGTATGAACACTGAAGCTTTCTTT. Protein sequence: CSVELGTSMNTEAFF.

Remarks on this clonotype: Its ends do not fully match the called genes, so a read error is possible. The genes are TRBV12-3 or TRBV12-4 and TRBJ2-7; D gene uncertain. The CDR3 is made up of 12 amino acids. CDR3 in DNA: TGTGTCAGCAGTTTATCCCTCAGCGAGCAGTACTTC. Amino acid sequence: CVSSLSLSEQYF.

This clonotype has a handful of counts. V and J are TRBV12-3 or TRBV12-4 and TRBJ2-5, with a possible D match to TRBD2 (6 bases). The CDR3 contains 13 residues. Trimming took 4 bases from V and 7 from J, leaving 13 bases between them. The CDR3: CASSSGTHGTQYF. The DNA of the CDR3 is TGTGCCAGCAGTTCCGGGACTCATGGGACCCAGTACTTC.

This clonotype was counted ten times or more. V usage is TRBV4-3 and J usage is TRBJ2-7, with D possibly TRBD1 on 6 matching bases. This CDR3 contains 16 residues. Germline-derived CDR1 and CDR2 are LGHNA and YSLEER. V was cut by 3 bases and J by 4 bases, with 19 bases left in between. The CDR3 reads CASSHSATGESYEQYF. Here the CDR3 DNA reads TGCGCCAGCAGCCACTCCGCGACAGGAGAATCTTACGAGCAGTACTTC.

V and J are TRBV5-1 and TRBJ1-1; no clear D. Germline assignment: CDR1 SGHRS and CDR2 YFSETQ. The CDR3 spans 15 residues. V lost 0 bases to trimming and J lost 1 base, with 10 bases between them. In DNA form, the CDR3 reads TGCGCCAGCAGCTTGGTGCTTGCAGCGAACACTGAAGCTTTCTTT. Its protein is CASSLVLAANTEAFF. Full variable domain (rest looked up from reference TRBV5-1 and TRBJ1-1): KAGVTQTPRYLIKTRGQQVTLSCSPISGHRSVSWYQQTPGQGLQFLFEYFSETQRNKGNFPGRFSGRQFSNSRSEMNVSTLELGDSALYLCASSLVLAANTEAFFGQGTRLTVV.

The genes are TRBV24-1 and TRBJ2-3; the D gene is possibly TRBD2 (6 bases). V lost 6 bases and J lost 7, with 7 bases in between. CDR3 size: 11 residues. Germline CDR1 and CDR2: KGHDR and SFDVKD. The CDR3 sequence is CATSWTNTQYF. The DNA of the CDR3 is TGTGCCACCAGTTGGACTAATACGCAGTATTTT.

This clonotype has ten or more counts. CDR3 loop: CASSLESVAEAFF. CDR3 sequence (DNA): TGTGCCAGCAGCTTGGAGAGTGTGGCAGAAGCTTTCTTT. The V gene is TRBV5-6, the J gene TRBJ1-1; D is unresolved. CDR3 length: 13 amino acids. The V gene lost 0 bases and the J gene lost 8 bases, with 11 bases spanning the gap. Germline values: CDR1 SGHDT, CDR2 YYEEEE.

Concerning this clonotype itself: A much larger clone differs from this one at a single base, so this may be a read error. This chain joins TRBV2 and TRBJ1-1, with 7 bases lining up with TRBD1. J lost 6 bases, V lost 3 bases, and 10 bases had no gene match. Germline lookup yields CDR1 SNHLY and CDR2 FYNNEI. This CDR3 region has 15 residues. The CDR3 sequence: CASSETGRWDAEAFF. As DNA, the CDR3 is TGTGCCAGCAGTGAGACAGGGAGGTGGGACGCTGAAGCTTTCTTT. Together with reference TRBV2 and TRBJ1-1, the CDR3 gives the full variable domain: EPEVTQTPSHQVTQMGQEVILRCVPISNHLYFYWYRQILGQKVEFLVSFYNNEISEKSEIFDDQFSVERPDGSNFTLKIRSTKLEDSAMYFCASSETGRWDAEAFFGQGTRLTVV.

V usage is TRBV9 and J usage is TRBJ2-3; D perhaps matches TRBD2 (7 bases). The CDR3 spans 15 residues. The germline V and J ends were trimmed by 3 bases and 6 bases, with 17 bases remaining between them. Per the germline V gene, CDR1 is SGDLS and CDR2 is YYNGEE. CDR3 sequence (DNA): TGTGCCAGCAGCGAGGGGGGGTTGCCCAGGGATACGCAGTATTTT. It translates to CASSEGGLPRDTQYF.

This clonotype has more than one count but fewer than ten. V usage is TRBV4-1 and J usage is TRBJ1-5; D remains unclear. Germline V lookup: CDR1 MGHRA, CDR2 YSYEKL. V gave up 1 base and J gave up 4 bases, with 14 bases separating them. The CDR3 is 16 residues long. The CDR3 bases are TGCGCCAGCAGCCAAGGCGGCCAGGCGGGGAATCAGCCCCAGCATTTT. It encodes CASSQGGQAGNQPQHF.

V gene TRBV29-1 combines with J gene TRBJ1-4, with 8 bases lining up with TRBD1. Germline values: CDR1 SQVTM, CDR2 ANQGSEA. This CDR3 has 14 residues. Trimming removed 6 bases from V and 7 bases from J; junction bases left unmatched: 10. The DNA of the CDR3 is TGCAGCGTCACGACAGGGGTCAGTCCTGAAAAACTGTTTTTT. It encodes CSVTTGVSPEKLFF.

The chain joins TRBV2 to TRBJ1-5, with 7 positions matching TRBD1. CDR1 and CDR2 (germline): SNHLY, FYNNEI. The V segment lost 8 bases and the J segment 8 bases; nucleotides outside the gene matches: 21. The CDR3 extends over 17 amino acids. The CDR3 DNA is TGTGCCAGCTCACCACGGCAGGGGGACATTAGTATGAAGCCCCAGCATTTT. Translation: CASSPRQGDISMKPQHF.

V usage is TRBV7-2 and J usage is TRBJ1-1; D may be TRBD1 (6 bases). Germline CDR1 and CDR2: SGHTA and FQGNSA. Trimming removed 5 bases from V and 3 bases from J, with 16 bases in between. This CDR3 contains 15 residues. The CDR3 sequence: CASSQARQVDTEAFF. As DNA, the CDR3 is TGTGCCAGCAGCCAAGCGCGACAGGTGGACACTGAAGCTTTCTTT.

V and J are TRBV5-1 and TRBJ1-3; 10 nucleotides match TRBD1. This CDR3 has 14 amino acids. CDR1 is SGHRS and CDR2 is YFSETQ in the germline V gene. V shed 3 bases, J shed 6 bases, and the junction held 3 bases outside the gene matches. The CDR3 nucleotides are TGCGCCAGCAGCTGGGGGACAGGGGCAAACACCATATATTTT. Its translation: CASSWGTGANTIYF.

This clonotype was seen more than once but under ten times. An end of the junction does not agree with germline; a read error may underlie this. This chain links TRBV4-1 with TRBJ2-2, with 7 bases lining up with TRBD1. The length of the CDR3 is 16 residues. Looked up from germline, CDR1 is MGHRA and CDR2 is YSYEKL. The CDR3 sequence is CASSPRQGLGTGELFF. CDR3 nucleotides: TGTGCCAGCAGCCCCCGACAGGGTTTAGGTACCGGGGAGCTGTTTTTT.

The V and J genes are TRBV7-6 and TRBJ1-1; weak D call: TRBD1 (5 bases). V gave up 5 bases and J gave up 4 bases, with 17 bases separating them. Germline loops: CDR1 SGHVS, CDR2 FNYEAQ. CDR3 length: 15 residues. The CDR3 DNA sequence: TGTGCCAGCAGCCCCCCGGGGGGAGCTTTCACTGAAGCTTTCTTT. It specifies CASSPPGGAFTEAFF.

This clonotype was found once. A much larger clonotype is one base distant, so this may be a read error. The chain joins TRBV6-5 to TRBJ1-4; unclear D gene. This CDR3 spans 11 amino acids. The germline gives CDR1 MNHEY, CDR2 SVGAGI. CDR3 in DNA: TGTGCCATCAGTTACGATGGAAAACTGTTTTTT. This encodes CAISYDGKLFF.

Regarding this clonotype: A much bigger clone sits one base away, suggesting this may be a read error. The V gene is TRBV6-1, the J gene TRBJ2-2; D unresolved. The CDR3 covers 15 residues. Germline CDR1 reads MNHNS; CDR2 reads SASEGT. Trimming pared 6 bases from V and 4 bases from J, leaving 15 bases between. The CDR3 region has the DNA TGTGCCAGCAGCTCCCTTGTAGGCGGCACCGGGGAGCTGTTTTTT. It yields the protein CASSSLVGGTGELFF.

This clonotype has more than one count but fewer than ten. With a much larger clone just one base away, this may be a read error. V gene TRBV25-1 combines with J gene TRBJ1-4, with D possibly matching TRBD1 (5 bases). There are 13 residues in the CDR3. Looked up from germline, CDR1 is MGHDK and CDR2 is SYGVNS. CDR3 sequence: CASSAGGNEELFF. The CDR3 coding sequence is TGTGCCAGCAGTGCCGGGGGTAATGAAGAACTGTTTTTT.

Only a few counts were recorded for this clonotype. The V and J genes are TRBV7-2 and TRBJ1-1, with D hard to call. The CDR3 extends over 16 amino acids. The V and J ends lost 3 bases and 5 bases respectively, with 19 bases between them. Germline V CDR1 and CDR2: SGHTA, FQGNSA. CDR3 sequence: CASSFRQPFLDTEAFF. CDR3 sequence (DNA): TGTGCCAGCAGCTTCAGGCAGCCTTTTCTGGATACTGAAGCTTTCTTT.

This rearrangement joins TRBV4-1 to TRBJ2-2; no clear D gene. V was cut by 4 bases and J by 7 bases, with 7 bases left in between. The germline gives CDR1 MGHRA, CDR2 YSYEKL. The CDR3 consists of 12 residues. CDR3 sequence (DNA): TGCGCCAGCAGCCGGACGCTCGGGGAGCTGTTTTTT. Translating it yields CASSRTLGELFF.

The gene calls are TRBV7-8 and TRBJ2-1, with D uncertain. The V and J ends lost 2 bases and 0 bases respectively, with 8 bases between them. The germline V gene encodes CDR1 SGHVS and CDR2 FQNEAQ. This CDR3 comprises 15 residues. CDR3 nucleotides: TGTGCCAGCAGCTTACGCCGGGCCTCCTACAATGAGCAGTTCTTC. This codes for CASSLRRASYNEQFF.

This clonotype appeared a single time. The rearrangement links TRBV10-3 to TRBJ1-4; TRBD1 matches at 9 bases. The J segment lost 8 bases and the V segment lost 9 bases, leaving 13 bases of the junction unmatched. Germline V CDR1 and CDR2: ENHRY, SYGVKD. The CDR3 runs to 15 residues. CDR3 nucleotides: TGTGCCATTGCTCCGGGACAGGGTGTCAAGGAAAAACTGTTTTTT. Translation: CAIAPGQGVKEKLFF.

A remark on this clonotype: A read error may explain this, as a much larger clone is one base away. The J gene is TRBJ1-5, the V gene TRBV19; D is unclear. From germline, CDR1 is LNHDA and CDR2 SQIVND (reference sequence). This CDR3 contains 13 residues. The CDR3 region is CASRDTSTQPQHF. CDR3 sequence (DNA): TGTGCCAGTAGAGATACTAGCACTCAGCCCCAGCATTTT.